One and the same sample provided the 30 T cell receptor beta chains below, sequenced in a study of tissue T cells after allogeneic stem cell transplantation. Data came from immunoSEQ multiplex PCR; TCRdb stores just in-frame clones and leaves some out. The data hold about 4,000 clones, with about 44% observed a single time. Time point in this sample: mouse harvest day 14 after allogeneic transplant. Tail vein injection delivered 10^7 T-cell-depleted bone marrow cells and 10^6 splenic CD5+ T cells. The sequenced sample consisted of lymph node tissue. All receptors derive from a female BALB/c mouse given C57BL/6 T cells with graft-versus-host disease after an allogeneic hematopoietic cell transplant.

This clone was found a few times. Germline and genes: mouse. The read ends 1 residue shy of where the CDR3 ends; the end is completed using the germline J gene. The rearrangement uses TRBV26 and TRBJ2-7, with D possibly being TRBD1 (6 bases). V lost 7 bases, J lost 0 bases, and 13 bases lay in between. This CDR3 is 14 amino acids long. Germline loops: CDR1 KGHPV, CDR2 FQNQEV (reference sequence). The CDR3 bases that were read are TGTGCCAGCAAAATGGACAGTAGCTCCTATGAACAGTAC. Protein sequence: CASKMDSSSYEQY. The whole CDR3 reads CASKMDSSSYEQYF.

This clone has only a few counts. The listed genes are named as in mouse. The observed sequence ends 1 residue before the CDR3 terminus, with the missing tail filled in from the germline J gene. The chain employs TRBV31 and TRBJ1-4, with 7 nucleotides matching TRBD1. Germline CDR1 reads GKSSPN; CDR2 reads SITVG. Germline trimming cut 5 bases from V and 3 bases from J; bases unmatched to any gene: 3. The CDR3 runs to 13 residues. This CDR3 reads CAWAGTANERLFF. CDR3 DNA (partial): TGTGCCTGGGCCGGGACAGCCAACGAAAGATTATTT.

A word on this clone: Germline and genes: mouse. CDR3 bases read: TGTGCCAGCAGTGATCTGGACAGGGGGAGCGAAAGATTATTT. Residues: CASSDLDRGSERLF. The entire CDR3 reads CASSDLDRGSERLFF. The chain links TRBV13-3 to TRBJ1-4; 10 nucleotides align to TRBD1. Sequencing ends 1 residue short of the CDR3 end; the germline J gene provides the rest. The CDR3 is 15 residues long. V was clipped by 1 base and J by 7 bases; unmatched bases: 4. Germline CDR1 is NNHDY and CDR2 is SYVADS.

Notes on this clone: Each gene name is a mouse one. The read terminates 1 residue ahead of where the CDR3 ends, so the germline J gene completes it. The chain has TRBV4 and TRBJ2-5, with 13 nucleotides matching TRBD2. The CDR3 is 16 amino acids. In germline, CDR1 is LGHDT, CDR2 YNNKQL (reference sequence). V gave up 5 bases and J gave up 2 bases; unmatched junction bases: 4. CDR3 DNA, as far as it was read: TGTGCCAGCAGCCGGGACTGGGGGGGGCGCCAAGACACCCAGTAC. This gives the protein CASSRDWGGRQDTQY. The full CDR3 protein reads CASSRDWGGRQDTQYF.

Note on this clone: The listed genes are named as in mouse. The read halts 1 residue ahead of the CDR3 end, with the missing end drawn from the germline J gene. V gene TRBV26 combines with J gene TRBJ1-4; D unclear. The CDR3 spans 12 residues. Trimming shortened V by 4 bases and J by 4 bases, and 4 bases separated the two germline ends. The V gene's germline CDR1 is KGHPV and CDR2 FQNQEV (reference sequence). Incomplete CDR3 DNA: TGTGCCAGCAGTCGGGACAACGAAAGATTATTT. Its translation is CASSRDNERLF. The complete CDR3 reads CASSRDNERLFF.

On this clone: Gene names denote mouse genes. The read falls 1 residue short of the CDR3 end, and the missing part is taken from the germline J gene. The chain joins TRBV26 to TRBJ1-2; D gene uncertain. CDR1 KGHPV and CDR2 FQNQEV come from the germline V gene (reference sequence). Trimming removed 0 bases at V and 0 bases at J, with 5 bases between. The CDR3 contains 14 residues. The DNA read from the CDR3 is TGTGCCAGCAGTCTGTCGATGTCAAACTCCGACTACACC. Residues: CASSLSMSNSDYT. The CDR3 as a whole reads CASSLSMSNSDYTF.

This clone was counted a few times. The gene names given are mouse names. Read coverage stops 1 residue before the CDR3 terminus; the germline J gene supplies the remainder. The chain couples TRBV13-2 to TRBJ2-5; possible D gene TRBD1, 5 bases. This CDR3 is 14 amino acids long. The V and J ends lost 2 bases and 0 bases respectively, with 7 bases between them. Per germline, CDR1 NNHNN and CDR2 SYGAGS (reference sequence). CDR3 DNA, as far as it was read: TGTGCCAGCGGTGAGAGGGGAAACCAAGACACCCAGTAC. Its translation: CASGERGNQDTQY. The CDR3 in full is CASGERGNQDTQYF.

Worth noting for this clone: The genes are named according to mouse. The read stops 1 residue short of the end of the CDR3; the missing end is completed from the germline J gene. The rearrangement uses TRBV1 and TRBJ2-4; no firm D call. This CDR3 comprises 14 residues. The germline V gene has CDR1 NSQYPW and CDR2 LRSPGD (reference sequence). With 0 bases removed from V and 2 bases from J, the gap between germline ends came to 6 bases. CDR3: CTCSADGFQNTLYF. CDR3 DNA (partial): TGCACCTGCAGTGCAGATGGGTTTCAAAACACCTTGTAC.

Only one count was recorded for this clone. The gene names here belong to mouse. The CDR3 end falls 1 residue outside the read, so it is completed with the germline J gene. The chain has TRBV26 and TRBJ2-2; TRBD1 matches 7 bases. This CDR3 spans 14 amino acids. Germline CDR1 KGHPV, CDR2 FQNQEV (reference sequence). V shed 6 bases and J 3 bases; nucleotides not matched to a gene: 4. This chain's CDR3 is CASRNRGDTGQLYF. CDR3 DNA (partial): TGTGCCAGCAGAAACAGGGGAGACACCGGGCAGCTCTAC.

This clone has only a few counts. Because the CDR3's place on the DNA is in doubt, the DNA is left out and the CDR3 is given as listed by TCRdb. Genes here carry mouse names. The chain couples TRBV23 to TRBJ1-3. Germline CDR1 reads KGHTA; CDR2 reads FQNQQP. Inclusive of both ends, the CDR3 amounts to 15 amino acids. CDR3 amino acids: CSSSQSVGSGNTLYF.

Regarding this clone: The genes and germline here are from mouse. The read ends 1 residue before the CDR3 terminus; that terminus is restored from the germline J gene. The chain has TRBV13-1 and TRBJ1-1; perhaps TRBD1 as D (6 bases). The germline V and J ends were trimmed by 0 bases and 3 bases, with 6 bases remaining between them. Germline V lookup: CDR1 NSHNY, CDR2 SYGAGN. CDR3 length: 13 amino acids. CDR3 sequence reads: CASSDGTDTEVFF. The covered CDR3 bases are TGTGCCAGCAGTGATGGGACAGACACAGAAGTCTTC.

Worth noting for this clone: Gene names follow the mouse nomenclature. The CDR3 bases that were read are TGTGCCAGCAGCCAAGACAGGGGGAACTCCGACTACACC. It yields the protein CASSQDRGNSDYT. The complete CDR3 protein is CASSQDRGNSDYTF. The chain is built from TRBV5 and TRBJ1-2; 7 nucleotides line up with TRBD1. The read ends 1 residue before the CDR3 terminus; that terminus is restored from the germline J gene. Germline loops: CDR1 LGHNA, CDR2 YNLKQL (reference sequence). CDR3 size: 14 residues. V shed 0 bases and J 2 bases; nucleotides not matched to a gene: 0.

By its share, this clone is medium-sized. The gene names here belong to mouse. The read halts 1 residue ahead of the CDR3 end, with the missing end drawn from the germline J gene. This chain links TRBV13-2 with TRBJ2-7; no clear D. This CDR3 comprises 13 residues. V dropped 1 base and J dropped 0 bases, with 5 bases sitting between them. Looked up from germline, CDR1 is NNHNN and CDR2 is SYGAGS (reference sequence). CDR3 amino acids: CASGDPNSYEQYF. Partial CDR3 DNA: TGTGCCAGCGGTGATCCCAACTCCTATGAACAGTAC.

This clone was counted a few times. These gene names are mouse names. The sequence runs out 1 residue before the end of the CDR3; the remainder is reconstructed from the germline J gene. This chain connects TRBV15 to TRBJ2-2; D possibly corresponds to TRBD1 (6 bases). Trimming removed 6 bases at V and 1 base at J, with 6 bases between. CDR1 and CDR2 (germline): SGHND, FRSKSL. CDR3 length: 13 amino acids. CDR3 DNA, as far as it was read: TGTGCCAGCAGGGGACAAAACACCGGGCAGCTCTAC. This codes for CASRGQNTGQLY. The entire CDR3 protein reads CASRGQNTGQLYF.

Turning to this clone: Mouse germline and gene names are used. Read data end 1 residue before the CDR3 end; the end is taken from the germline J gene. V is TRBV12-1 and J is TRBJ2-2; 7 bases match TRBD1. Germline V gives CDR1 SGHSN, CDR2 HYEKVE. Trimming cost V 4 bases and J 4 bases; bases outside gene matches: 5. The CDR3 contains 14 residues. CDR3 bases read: TGTGCCAGCTCACGACAGGGAAGCACCGGGCAGCTCTAC. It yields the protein CASSRQGSTGQLY. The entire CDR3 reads CASSRQGSTGQLYF. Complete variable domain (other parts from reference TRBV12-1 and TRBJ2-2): DSGVVQSPRHIIKEKGGRSVLTCIPISGHSNVVWYQQTLGKELKFLIQHYEKVERDKGFLPSRFSVQQFDDYHSEMNMSALELEDSAMYFCASSRQGSTGQLYFGEGSKLTVL.

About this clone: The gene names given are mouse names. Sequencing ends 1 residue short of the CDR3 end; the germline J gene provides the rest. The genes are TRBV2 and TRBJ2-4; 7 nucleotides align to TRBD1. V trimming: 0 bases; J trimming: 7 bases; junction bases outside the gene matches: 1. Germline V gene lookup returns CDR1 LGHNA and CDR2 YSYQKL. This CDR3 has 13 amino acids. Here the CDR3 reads CASSQETGDTLYF. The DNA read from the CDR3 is TGTGCCAGCAGCCAAGAAACAGGGGACACCTTGTAC.

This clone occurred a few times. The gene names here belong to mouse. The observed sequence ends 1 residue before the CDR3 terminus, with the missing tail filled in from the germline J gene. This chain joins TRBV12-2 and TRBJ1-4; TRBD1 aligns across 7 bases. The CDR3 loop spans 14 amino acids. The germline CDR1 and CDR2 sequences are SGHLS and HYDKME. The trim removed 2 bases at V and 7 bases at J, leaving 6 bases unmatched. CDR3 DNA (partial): TGTGCCAGCTCTCGGGACAGTCCCACCGAAAGATTATTT. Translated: CASSRDSPTERLF. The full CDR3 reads CASSRDSPTERLFF. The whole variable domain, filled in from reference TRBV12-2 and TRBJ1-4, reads NSGVVQSPRYIIKGKGERSILKCIPISGHLSVAWYQQTQGQELKFFIQHYDKMERDKGNLPSRFSVQQFDDYHSEMNMSALELEDSAVYFCASSRDSPTERLFFGHGTKLSVL.

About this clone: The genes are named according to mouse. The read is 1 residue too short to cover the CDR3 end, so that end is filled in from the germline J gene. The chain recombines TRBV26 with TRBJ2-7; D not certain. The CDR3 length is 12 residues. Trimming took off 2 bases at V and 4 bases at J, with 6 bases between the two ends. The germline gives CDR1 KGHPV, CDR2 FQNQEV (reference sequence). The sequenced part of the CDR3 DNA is TGTGCCAGCAGTCTGATACATTATGAACAGTAC. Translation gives CASSLIHYEQY. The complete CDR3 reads CASSLIHYEQYF.

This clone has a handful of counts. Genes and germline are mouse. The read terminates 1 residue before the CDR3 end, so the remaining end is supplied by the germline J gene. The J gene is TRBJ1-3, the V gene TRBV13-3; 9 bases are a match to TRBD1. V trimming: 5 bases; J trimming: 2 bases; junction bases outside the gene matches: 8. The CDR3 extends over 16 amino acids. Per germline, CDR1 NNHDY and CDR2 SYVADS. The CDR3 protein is CASSAPRTGAGNTLYF. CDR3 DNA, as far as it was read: TGTGCCAGCAGCGCCCCTAGGACAGGGGCTGGAAATACGCTCTAT.

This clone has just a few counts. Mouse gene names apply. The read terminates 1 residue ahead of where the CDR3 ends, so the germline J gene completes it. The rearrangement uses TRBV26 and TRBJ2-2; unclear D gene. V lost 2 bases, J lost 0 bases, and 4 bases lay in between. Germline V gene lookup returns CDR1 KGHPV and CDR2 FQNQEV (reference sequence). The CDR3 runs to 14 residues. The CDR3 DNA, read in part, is TGTGCCAGCAGTCTGGAGACAAACACCGGGCAGCTCTAC. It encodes CASSLETNTGQLY. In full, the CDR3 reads CASSLETNTGQLYF.

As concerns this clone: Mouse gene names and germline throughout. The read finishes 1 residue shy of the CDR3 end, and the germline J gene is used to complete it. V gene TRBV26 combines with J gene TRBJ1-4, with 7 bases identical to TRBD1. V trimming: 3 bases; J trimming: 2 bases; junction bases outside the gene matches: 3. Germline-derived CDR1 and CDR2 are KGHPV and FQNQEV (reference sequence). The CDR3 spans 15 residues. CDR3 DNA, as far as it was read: TGTGCCAGCAGTCTTCGAGGGGGCTCCAACGAAAGATTATTT. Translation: CASSLRGGSNERLF. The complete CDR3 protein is CASSLRGGSNERLFF.

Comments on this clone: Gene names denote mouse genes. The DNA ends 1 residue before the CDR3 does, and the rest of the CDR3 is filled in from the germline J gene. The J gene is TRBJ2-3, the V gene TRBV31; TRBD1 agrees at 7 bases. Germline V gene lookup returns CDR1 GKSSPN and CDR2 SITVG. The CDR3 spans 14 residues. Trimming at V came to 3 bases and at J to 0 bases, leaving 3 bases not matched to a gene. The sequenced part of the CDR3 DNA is TGTGCCTGGAGCCTGGGACAGAGTGCAGAAACGCTGTAT. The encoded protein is CAWSLGQSAETLY. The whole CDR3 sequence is CAWSLGQSAETLYF.

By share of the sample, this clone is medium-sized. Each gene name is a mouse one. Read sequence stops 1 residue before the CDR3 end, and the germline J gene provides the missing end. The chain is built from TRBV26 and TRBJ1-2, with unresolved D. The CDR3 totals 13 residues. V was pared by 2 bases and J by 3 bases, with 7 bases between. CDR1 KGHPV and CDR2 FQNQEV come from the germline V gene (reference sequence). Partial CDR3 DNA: TGTGCCAGCAGTCTGGGACCGGACTCCGACTACACC. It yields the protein CASSLGPDSDYT. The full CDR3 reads CASSLGPDSDYTF.

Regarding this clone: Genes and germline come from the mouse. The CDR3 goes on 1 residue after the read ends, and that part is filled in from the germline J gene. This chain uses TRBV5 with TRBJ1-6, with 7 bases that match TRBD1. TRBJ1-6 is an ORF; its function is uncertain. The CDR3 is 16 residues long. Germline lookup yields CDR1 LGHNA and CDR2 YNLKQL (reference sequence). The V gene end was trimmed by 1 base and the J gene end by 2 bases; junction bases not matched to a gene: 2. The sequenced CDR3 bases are TGTGCCAGCAGCCAAGGGCAGGGGGCCTATAATTCGCCCCTCTAC. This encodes CASSQGQGAYNSPLY. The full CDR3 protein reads CASSQGQGAYNSPLYF.

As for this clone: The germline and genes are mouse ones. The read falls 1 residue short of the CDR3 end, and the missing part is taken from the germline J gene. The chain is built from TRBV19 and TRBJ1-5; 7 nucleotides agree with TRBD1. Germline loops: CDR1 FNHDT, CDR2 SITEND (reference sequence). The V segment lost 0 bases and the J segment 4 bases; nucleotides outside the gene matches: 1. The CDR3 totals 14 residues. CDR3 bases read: TGTGCCAGCAGTATAGCGGGACAGAACCAGGCTCCGCTT. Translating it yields CASSIAGQNQAPL. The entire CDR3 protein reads CASSIAGQNQAPLF.

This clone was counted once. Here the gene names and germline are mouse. CDR3 region: CASSGGINQDTQYF. Incomplete CDR3 DNA: TGTGCCAGCAGTGGAGGGATTAACCAAGACACCCAGTAC. V usage is TRBV26 and J usage is TRBJ2-5; D is uncertain. The read falls 1 residue short of the CDR3 end, and the missing part is taken from the germline J gene. From germline, CDR1 is KGHPV and CDR2 FQNQEV (reference sequence). The ends were cut back, 5 bases at V and 0 bases at J, with 9 bases in the middle. The CDR3 extends over 14 amino acids.

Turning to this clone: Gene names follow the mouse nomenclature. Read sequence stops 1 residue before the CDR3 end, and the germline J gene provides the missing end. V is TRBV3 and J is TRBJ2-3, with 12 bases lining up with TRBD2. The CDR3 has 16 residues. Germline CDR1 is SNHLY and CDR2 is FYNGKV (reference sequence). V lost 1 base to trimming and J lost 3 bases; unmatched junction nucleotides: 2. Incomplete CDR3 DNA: TGTGCCAGCAGCTTAGTCGGGACTGGGGGGGCAGAAACGCTGTAT. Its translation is CASSLVGTGGAETLY. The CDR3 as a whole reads CASSLVGTGGAETLYF.

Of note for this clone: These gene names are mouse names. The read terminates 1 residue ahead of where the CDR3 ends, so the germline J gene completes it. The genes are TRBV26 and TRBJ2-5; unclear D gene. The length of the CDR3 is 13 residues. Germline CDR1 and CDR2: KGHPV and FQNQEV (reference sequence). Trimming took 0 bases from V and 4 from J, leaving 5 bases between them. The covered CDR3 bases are TGTGCCAGCAGTCTGTCAGGGAAAGACACCCAGTAC. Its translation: CASSLSGKDTQY. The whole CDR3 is CASSLSGKDTQYF.

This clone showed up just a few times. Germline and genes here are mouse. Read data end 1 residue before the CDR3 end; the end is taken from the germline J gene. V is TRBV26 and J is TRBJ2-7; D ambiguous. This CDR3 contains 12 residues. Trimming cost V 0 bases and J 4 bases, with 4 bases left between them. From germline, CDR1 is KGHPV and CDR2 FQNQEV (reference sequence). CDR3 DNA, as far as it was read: TGTGCCAGCAGTCTGTCACAGTATGAACAGTAC. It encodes CASSLSQYEQY. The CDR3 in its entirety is CASSLSQYEQYF.

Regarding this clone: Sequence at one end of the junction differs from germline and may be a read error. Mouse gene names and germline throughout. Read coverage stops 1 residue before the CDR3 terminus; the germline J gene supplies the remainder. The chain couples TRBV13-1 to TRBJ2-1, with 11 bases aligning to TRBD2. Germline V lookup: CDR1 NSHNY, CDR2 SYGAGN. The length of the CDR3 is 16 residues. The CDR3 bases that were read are TGTGCCAGCGGTGATGCCGGGACTGGGGGTTATGCTGAGCAGTTC. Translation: CASGDAGTGGYAEQF. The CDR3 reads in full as CASGDAGTGGYAEQFF.